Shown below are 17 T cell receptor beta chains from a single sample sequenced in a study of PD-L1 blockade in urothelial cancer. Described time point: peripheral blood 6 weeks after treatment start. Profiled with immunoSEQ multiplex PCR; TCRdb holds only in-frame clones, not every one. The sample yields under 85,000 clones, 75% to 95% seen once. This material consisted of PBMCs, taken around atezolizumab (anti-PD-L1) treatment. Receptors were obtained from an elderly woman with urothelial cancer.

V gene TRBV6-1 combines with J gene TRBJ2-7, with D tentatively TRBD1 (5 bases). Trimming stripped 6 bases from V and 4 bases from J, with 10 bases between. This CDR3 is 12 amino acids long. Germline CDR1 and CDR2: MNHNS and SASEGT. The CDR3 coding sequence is TGTGCCAGCAGACAGGAAACTTACGAGCAGTACTTC. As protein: CASRQETYEQYF.

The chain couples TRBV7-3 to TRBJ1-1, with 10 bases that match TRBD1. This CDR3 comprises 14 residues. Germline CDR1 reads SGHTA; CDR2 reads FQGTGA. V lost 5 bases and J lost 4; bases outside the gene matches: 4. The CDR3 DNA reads TGTGCCAGCAGCCCGGGACAGGGGTCCACTGAAGCTTTCTTT. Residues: CASSPGQGSTEAFF.

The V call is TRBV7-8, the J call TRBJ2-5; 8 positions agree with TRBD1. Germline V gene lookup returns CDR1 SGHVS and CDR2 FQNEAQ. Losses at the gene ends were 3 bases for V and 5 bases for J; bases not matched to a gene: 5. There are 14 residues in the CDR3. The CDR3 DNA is TGTGCCAGCAGCTTTAACAGGGGGACCGAGACCCAGTACTTC. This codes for CASSFNRGTETQYF.

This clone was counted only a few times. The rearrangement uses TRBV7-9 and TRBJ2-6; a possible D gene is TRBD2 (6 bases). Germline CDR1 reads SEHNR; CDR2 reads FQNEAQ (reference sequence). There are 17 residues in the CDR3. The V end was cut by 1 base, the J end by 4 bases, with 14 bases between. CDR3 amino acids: CASSLGDLGRGANVLTF. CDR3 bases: TGTGCCAGCAGCTTAGGGGACCTTGGGAGGGGGGCCAACGTCCTGACTTTC.

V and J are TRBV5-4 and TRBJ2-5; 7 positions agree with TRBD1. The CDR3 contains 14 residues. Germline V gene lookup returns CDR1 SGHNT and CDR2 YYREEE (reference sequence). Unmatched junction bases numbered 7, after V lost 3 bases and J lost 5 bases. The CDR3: CASSYRQGTETQYF. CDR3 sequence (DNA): TGTGCCAGCAGCTACAGACAGGGTACGGAGACCCAGTACTTC.

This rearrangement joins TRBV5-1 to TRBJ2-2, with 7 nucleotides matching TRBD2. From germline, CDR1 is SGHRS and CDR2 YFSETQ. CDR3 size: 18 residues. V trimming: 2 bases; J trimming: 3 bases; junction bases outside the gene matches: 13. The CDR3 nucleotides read TGCGCCAGCAGCTTCCCGACCCGGGCGGGAGATGACACCGGGGAGCTGTTTTTT. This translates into CASSFPTRAGDDTGELFF.

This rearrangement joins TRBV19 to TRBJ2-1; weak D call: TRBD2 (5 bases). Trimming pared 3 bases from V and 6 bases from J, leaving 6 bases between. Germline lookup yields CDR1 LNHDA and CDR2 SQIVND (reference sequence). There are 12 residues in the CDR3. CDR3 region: CASSIEGNEQFF. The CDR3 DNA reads TGTGCCAGTAGTATTGAGGGCAATGAGCAGTTCTTC.

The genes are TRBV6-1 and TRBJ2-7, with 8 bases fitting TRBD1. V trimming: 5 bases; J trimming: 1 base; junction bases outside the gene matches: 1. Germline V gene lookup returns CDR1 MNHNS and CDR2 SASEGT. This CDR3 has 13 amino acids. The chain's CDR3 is CASSQGASYEQYF. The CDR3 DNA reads TGTGCCAGCAGTCAGGGGGCGTCCTACGAGCAGTACTTC.

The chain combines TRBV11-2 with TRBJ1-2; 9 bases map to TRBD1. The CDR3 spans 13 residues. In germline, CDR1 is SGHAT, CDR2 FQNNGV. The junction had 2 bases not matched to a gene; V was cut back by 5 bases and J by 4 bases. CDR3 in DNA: TGTGCCAGCAGCCCGGGACAGGGCTATGGCTACACCTTC. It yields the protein CASSPGQGYGYTF.

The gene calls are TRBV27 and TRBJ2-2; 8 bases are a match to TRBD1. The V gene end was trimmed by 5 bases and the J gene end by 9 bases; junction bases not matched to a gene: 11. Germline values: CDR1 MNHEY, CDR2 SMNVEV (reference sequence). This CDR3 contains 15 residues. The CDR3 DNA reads TGTGCCAGCAGTGCGGGGACAGGAGGCAACCGGGAGCTGTTTTTT. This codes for CASSAGTGGNRELFF.

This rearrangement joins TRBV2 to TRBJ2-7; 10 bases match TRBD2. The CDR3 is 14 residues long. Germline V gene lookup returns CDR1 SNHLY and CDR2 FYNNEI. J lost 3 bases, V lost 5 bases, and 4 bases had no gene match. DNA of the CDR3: TGTGCCAGCAGTCGCCGGACTAGCGGCTACGAGCAGTACTTC. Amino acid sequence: CASSRRTSGYEQYF.

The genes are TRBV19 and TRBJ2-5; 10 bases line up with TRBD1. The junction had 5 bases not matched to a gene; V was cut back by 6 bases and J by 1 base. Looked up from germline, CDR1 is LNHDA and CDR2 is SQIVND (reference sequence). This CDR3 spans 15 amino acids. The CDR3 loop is CASSLGQGVQETQYF. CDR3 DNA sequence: TGTGCCAGTAGCCTCGGACAGGGGGTCCAAGAGACCCAGTACTTC.

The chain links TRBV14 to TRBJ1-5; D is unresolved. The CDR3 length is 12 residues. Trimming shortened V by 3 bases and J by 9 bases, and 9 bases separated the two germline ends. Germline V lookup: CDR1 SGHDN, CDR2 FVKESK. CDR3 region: CASSHPEGPQHF. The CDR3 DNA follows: TGTGCCAGCAGCCACCCCGAGGGGCCCCAGCATTTT.

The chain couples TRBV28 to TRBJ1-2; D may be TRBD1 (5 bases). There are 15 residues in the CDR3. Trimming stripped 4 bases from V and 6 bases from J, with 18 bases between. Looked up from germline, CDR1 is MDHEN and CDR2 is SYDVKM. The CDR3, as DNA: TGTGCCAGCAGTTCTATGGGGGGGGGTAATAATGGCTACACCTTC. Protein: CASSSMGGGNNGYTF.

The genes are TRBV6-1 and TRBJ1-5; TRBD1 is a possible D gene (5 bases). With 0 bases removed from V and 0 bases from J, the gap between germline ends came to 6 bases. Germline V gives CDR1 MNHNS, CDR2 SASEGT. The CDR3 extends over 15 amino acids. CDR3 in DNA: TGTGCCAGCAGTGAAGCGGGGGGTAGCAATCAGCCCCAGCATTTT. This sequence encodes CASSEAGGSNQPQHF.

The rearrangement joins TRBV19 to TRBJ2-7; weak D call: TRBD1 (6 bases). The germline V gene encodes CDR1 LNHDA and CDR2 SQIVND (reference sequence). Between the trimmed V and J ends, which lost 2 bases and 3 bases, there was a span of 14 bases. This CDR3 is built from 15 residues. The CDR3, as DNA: TGTGCCAGTAGTATAACGACAGGTCCATACTACGAGCAGTACTTC. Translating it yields CASSITTGPYYEQYF.

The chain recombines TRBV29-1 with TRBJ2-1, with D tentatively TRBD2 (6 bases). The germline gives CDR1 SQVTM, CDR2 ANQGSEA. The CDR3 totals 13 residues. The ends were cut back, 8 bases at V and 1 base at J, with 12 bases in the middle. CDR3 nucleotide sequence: TGCAGCCTCATCGGGGGTTCCTACAATGAGCAGTTCTTC. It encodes CSLIGGSYNEQFF.